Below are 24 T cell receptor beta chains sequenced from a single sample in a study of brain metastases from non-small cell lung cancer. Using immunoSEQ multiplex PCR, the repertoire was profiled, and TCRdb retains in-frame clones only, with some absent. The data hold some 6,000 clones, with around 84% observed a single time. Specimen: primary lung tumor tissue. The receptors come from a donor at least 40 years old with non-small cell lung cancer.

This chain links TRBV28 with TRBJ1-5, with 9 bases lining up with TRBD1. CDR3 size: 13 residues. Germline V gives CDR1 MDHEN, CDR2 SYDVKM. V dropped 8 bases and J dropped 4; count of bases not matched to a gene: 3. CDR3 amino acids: CASHGQGNQPQHF. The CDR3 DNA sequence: TGTGCCAGCCATGGACAGGGGAATCAGCCCCAGCATTTT.

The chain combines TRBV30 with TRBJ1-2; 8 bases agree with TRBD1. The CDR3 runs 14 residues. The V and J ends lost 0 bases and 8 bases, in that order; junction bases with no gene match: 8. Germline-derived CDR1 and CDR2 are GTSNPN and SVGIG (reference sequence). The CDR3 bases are TGTGCCTGGAGTGTTGGGCAGGGGGCCTGGGGCTACACCTTC. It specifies CAWSVGQGAWGYTF.

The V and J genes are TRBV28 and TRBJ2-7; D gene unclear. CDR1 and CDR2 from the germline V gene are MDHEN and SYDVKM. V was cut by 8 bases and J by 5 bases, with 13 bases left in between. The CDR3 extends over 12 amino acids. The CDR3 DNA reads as TGTGCCAGCGGTCGTGAGGTCCACGAGCAGTACTTC. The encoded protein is CASGREVHEQYF.

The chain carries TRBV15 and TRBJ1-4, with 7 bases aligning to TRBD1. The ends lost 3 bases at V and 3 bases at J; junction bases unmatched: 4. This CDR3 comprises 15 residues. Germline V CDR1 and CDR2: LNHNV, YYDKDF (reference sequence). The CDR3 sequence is CATSSGDRANEKLFF. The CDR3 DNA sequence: TGTGCCACCAGCAGTGGGGACAGAGCTAATGAAAAACTGTTTTTT.

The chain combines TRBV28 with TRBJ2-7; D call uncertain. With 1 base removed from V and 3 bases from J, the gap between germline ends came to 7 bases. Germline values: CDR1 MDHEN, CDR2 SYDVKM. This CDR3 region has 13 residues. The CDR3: CASSLLVGYEQYF. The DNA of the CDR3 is TGTGCCAGCAGTTTATTAGTTGGCTACGAGCAGTACTTC.

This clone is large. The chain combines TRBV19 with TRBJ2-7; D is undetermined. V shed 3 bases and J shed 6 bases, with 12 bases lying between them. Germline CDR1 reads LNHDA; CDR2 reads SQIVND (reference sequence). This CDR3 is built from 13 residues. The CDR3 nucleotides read TGTGCCAGTAGTATTTCGATAGTTTCCGAGCAGTACTTC. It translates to CASSISIVSEQYF.

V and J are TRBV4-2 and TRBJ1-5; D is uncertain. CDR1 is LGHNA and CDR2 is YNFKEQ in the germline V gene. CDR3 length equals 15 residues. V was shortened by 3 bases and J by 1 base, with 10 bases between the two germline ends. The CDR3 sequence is CASSHTQESNQPQHF. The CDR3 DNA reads TGTGCCAGCAGCCATACCCAGGAAAGCAATCAGCCCCAGCATTTT.

CDR3 coding DNA: TGTGCCAGTAAAGACCGGGACCGAGGGGAGCAGTACTTC. It is translated as CASKDRDRGEQYF. The J gene is TRBJ2-7, the V gene TRBV19; the D gene could be TRBD1 or TRBD2 (5 bases each). The length of the CDR3 is 13 residues. With 7 bases removed from V and 7 bases from J, the gap between germline ends came to 17 bases. Germline loops: CDR1 LNHDA, CDR2 SQIVND (reference sequence).

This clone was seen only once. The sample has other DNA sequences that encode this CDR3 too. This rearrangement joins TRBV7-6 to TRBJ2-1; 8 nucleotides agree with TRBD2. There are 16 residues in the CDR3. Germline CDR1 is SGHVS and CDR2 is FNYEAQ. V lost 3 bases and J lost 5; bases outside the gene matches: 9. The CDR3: CASSFIPAGGNNEQFF. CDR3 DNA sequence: TGTGCCAGCAGCTTTATTCCGGCGGGGGGCAACAATGAGCAGTTCTTC.

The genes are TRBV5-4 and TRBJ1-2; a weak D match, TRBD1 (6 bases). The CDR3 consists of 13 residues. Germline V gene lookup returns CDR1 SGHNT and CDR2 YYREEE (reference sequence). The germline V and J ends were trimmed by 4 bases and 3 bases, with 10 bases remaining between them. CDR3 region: CASSRGADYGYTF. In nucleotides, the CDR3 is TGTGCCAGCAGCCGGGGGGCGGACTATGGCTACACCTTC.

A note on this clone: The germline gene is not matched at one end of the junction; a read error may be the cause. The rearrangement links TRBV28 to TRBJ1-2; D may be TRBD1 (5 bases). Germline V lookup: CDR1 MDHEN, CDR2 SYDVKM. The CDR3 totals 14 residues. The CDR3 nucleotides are TGTGCCAGCAGTTTATGGGGGGGTAACTCTGGCTACACCTTC. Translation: CASSLWGGNSGYTF.

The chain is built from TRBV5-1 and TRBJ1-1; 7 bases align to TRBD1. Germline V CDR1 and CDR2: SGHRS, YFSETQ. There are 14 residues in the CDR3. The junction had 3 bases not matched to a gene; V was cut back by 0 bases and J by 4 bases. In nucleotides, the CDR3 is TGCGCCAGCAGCTTGGCCGGACAGGCCACTGAAGCTTTCTTT. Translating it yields CASSLAGQATEAFF.

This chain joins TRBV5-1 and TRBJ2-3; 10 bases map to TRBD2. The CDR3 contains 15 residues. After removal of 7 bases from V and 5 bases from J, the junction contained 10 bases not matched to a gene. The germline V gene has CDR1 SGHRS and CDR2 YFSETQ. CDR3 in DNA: TGCGCCAGCGGACAAGCGGGGGGGCCTAAAGATACGCAGTATTTT. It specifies CASGQAGGPKDTQYF.

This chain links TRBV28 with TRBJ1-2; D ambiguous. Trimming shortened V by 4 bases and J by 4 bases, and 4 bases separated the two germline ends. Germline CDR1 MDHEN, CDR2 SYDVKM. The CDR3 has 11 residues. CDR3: CASSSLYGYTF. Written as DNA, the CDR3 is TGTGCCAGCAGTTCCCTCTATGGCTACACCTTC.

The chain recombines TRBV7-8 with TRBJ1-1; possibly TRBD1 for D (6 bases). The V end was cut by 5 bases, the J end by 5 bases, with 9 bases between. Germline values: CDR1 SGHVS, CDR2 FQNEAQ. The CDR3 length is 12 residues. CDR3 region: CASSKQGTEAFF. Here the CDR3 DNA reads TGTGCCAGCAGCAAACAGGGTACTGAAGCTTTCTTT.

The chain's CDR3 is CASSYLDSNEKLFF. The CDR3 coding sequence is TGTGCCAGCAGTTATCTCGACAGTAATGAAAAACTGTTTTTT. The chain couples TRBV6-5 to TRBJ1-4; TRBD1 is a possible D gene (5 bases). Germline CDR1 MNHEY, CDR2 SVGAGI. Deletions cut 3 bases from V and 4 bases from J, with 9 bases between. The CDR3 spans 14 residues.

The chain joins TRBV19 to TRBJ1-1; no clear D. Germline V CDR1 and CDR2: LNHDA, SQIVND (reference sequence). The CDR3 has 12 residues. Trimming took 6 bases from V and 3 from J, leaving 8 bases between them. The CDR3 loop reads CASSKRDTEAFF. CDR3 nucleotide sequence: TGTGCCAGTAGCAAGAGGGACACTGAAGCTTTCTTT.

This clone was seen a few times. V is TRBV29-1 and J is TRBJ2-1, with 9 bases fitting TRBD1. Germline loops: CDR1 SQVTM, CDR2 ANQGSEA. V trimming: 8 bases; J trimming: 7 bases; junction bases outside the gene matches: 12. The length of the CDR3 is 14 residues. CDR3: CSFRTGALVNEQFF. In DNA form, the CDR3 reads TGCAGCTTCCGGACAGGGGCCTTAGTGAATGAGCAGTTCTTC.

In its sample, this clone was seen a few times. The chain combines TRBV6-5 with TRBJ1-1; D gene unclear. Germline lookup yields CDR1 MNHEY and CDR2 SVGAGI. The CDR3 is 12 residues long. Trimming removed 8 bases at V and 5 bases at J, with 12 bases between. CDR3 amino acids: CASLYPGTEAFF. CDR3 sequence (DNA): TGTGCCAGCCTTTACCCGGGTACTGAAGCTTTCTTT.

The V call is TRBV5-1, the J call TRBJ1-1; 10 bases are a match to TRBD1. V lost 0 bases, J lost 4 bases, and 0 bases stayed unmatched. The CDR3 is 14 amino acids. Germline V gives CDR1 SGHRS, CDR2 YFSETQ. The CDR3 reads CASSLGQGATEAFF. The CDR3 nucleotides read TGCGCCAGCAGCTTGGGACAGGGGGCCACTGAAGCTTTCTTT.

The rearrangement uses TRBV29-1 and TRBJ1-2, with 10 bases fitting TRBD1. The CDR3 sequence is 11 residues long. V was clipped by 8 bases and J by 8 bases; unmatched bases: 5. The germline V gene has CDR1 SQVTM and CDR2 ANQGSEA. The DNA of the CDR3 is TGCAGCTCCGGGACAGGGGTCGGCTACACCTTC. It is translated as CSSGTGVGYTF. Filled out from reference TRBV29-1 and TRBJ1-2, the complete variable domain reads SAVISQKPSRDICQRGTSLTIQCQVDSQVTMMFWYRQQPGQSLTLIATANQGSEATYESGFVIDKFPISRPNLTFSTLTVSNMSPEDSSIYLCSSGTGVGYTFGSGTRLTVV.

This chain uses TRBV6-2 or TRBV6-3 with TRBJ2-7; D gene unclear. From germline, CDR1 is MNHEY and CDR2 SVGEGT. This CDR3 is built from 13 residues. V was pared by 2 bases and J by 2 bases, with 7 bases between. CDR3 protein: CASSYPFTYEQYF. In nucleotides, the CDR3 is TGTGCCAGCAGTTACCCCTTCACCTACGAGCAGTACTTC.

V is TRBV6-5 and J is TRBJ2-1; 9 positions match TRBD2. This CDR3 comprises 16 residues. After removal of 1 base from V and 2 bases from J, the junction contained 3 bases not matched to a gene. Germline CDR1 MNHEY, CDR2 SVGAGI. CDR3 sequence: CASSYLGGGAYNEQFF. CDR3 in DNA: TGTGCCAGCAGTTACTTGGGCGGGGGGGCCTACAATGAGCAGTTCTTC.

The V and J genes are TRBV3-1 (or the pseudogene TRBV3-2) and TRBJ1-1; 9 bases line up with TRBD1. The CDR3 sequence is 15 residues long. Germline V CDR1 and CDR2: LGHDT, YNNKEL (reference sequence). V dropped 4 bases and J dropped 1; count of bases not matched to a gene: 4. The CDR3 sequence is CASSPRTGENTEAFF. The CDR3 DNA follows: TGTGCCAGCAGCCCCAGGACAGGGGAGAACACTGAAGCTTTCTTT.